The entry that follows covers one TCR beta chain sequence. Its specificity is not known. The sorted-subset replicate PCRs were given around 190 ng DNA, which is 25,000 to 35,000 T cell genomes. The repertoire was sequenced with immunoSEQ multiplex PCR; TCRdb's copy has only in-frame clones and lacks some. In the table there are some 1 million clones, about 75% of which are singletons. Trimming stripped 3 bases from V and 1 base from J, with 12 bases between. CDR1 and CDR2 (germline): SNHLY, FYNNEI. The CDR3 extends over 15 amino acids. This sample is drawn from a study of shared clonotypes between healthy human individuals. Whole-study findings and limits: Sequencing depth was expected to influence donor clonotype sharing.

What was sequenced was memory CD4+ T cells sorted from blood. The subset here: CD45RA-negative fraction. The chain has TRBV2 and TRBJ1-1; D unclear. The origin of this receptor is a man younger than 35 in good health. For the CDR3, the DNA is TGTGCCAGCAGTGATGATAACTTAAGGAACACTGAAGCTTTCTTT. It yields the protein CASSDDNLRNTEAFF.